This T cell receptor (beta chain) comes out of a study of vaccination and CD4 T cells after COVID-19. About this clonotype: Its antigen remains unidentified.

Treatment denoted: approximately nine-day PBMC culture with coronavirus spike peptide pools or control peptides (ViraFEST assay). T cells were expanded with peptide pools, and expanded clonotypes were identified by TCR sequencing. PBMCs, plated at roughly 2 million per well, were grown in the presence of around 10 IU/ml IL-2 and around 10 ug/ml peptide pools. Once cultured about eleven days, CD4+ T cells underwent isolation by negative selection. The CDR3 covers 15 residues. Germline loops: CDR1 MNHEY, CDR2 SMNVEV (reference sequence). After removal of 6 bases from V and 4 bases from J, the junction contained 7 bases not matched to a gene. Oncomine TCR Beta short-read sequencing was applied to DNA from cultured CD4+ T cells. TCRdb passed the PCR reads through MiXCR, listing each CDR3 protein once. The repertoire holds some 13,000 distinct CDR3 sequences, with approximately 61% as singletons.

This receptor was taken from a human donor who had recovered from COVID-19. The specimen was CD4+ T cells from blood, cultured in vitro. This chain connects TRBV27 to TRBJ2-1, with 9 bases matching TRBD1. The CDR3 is CASRADRGGYNEQFF. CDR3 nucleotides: TGTGCCAGCAGGGCGGACAGGGGTGGTTACAATGAGCAGTTCTTC.